Listed here are 22 T cell receptor beta chains from one sample, sequenced in a study of cytomegalovirus exposure and HLA in healthy donors. A multiplex PCR was run with 60 Vbeta primers and 13 Jbeta primers. The protocol was immunoSEQ multiplex PCR, while the TCRdb copy is restricted to in-frame clones and leaves out a portion. The data show about 160,000 clones, 77% seen once. Sequenced material: PBMCs. The source of these receptors is a male donor in good health and CMV-seropositive.

In this sample, this clone turned up once. The chain has TRBV30 and TRBJ1-2; 7 bases align to TRBD1. Germline assignment: CDR1 GTSNPN and CDR2 SVGIG (reference sequence). The CDR3 runs to 13 residues. J was trimmed by 7 bases and V by 2 bases; bases with no gene match: 7. For the CDR3, the DNA is TGTGCCTGGAGTCCAAGAACAGGGGCTGGCTACACCTTC. As protein: CAWSPRTGAGYTF.

The chain couples TRBV9 to TRBJ1-1; D might be TRBD1 (5 bases). CDR3 length: 14 residues. The germline V gene has CDR1 SGDLS and CDR2 YYNGEE. The V end was cut by 0 bases, the J end by 8 bases, with 14 bases between. The CDR3 DNA reads as TGTGCCAGCAGCGTAGGCGGCTCGGGGGGGGAAGCTTTCTTT. This sequence encodes CASSVGGSGGEAFF.

V gene TRBV6-5 combines with J gene TRBJ1-1; D unclear. The CDR3 spans 13 residues. CDR1 is MNHEY, CDR2 SVGAGI, per germline. Between the trimmed V and J ends, which lost 7 bases and 4 bases, there was a span of 13 bases. The CDR3 spells CASTVSVGTEAFF. CDR3 bases: TGTGCCAGCACGGTTAGCGTGGGCACTGAAGCTTTCTTT.

This clone showed up just once. This rearrangement joins TRBV13 to TRBJ2-7, with D perhaps matching TRBD1 (6 bases). The germline CDR1 and CDR2 sequences are PRHDT and FYEKMQ (reference sequence). Deletions cut 5 bases from V and 5 bases from J, with 16 bases between. This CDR3 comprises 14 residues. In nucleotides, the CDR3 is TGTGCCAGCAGCCCGCTGGGGGCTGGAGACGAGCAGTACTTC. Its protein product is CASSPLGAGDEQYF.

The rearrangement links TRBV5-1 to TRBJ1-1; 9 nucleotides agree with TRBD1. The CDR3 length is 13 residues. After removal of 4 bases from V and 8 bases from J, the junction contained 6 bases not matched to a gene. Per the germline V gene, CDR1 is SGHRS and CDR2 is YFSETQ. The CDR3 spells CASSQTGGGEAFF. CDR3 sequence (DNA): TGCGCCAGCAGCCAGACAGGGGGAGGGGAAGCTTTCTTT.

A word on this clone: Other DNA sequences in the sample encode the same CDR3. The chain recombines TRBV5-1 with TRBJ2-1, with TRBD1 matching 8 bases. J lost 0 bases, V lost 4 bases, and 3 bases had no gene match. The V gene's germline CDR1 is SGHRS and CDR2 YFSETQ. CDR3 length: 15 amino acids. The CDR3 DNA reads TGCGCCAGCAGCCTCGGGACAGGCTCCTACAATGAGCAGTTCTTC. It translates to CASSLGTGSYNEQFF.

The chain has TRBV9 and TRBJ2-1, with 8 nucleotides matching TRBD1. The CDR3 length is 13 residues. The V and J ends lost 7 bases and 2 bases, in that order; junction bases with no gene match: 2. Germline values: CDR1 SGDLS, CDR2 YYNGEE. The CDR3 DNA is TGTGCCAGCGCAGGGGGCACCTACAATGAGCAGTTCTTC. This translates into CASAGGTYNEQFF.

The chain links TRBV11-2 to TRBJ2-2; D is undetermined. CDR1 is SGHAT and CDR2 is FQNNGV in the germline V gene. V lost 2 bases to trimming and J lost 0 bases, with 13 bases between them. This CDR3 spans 17 amino acids. CDR3 DNA sequence: TGTGCCAGCAGCTTATTTTTGTACACGCCGAACACCGGGGAGCTGTTTTTT. Protein sequence: CASSLFLYTPNTGELFF.

This chain connects TRBV9 to TRBJ1-2; tentative D call: TRBD1 (6 bases). The CDR3 covers 15 residues. Germline assignment: CDR1 SGDLS and CDR2 YYNGEE. V lost 0 bases and J lost 4, with 13 bases in between. CDR3 nucleotide sequence: TGTGCCAGCAGCGTAGTGCCCCAAGGGGGCTATGGCTACACCTTC. This translates into CASSVVPQGGYGYTF.

The J gene is TRBJ1-1, the V gene TRBV5-1; TRBD1 aligns across 7 bases. The trim removed 6 bases at V and 1 base at J, leaving 15 bases unmatched. CDR3 size: 17 residues. Germline V lookup: CDR1 SGHRS, CDR2 YFSETQ. This CDR3 is CASNNRGRRGPNTEAFF. In DNA form, the CDR3 reads TGCGCCAGCAATAACAGGGGCCGCCGGGGTCCGAACACTGAAGCTTTCTTT.

The V gene is TRBV30, the J gene TRBJ1-2; 10 bases are shared with TRBD1. Germline V gene sequence: CDR1 GTSNPN, CDR2 SVGIG (reference sequence). The CDR3 loop spans 16 amino acids. V shed 5 bases, J shed 5 bases, and the junction held 14 bases outside the gene matches. The CDR3 sequence: CAWFRRGQGRLYGYTF. The DNA for the CDR3 is TGTGCCTGGTTCCGCAGGGGACAGGGGAGGCTTTATGGCTACACCTTC.

J is TRBJ2-1 and V is TRBV7-8, with 7 bases fitting TRBD2. V lost 4 bases to trimming and J lost 2 bases; unmatched junction nucleotides: 5. CDR1 and CDR2 from the germline V gene are SGHVS and FQNEAQ. The CDR3 has 15 residues. The CDR3 here is CASSSGLVAYNEQFF. In DNA, the CDR3 is TGTGCCAGCAGCTCTGGACTAGTCGCCTACAATGAGCAGTTCTTC.

This clone was observed at least ten times. The chain combines TRBV6-1 with TRBJ2-7, with 9 nucleotides matching TRBD1. V lost 0 bases and J lost 3; bases outside the gene matches: 3. The CDR3 totals 15 residues. The germline V gene encodes CDR1 MNHNS and CDR2 SASEGT. This CDR3 reads CASSEAVTGGYEQYF. Written as DNA, the CDR3 is TGTGCCAGCAGTGAAGCGGTGACAGGGGGCTACGAGCAGTACTTC.

A few counts support this clone. This chain joins TRBV30 and TRBJ2-1; 11 nucleotides line up with TRBD2. V trimming: 0 bases; J trimming: 9 bases; junction bases outside the gene matches: 7. The CDR3 runs 15 residues. Germline V gives CDR1 GTSNPN, CDR2 SVGIG (reference sequence). CDR3 in amino acids: CAWSVNSGGAVEQFF. CDR3 bases: TGTGCCTGGAGTGTAAATAGCGGGGGGGCAGTTGAGCAGTTCTTC.

The J gene is TRBJ2-1, the V gene TRBV7-2; TRBD2 matches 11 bases. The ends lost 5 bases at V and 0 bases at J; junction bases unmatched: 3. In germline, CDR1 is SGHTA, CDR2 FQGNSA. The CDR3 loop spans 16 amino acids. The CDR3 DNA reads as TGTGCCAGCAGCGACGGACTAGCGGGCTCCTACAATGAGCAGTTCTTC. This gives the protein CASSDGLAGSYNEQFF.

The chain couples TRBV7-9 to TRBJ1-5, with 7 positions matching TRBD1. The CDR3 contains 14 residues. The V gene end was trimmed by 5 bases and the J gene end by 3 bases; junction bases not matched to a gene: 4. Per germline, CDR1 SEHNR and CDR2 FQNEAQ (reference sequence). CDR3 DNA sequence: TGTGCCAGCAGCCCTACAGGGGACAATCAGCCCCAGCATTTT. It yields the protein CASSPTGDNQPQHF.

This clone came up once. The CDR3 sequence is CASRVTVSGYTF. The CDR3 coding sequence is TGTGCCAGCAGGGTGACAGTAAGCGGCTACACCTTC. The chain carries TRBV2 and TRBJ1-2; TRBD1 is a possible D gene (5 bases). Germline V gives CDR1 SNHLY, CDR2 FYNNEI. Trimming cost V 6 bases and J 8 bases, with 13 bases left between them. The CDR3 loop spans 12 amino acids. Supplemented by reference TRBV2 and TRBJ1-2, the full variable domain reads EPEVTQTPSHQVTQMGQEVILRCVPISNHLYFYWYRQILGQKVEFLVSFYNNEISEKSEIFDDQFSVERPDGSNFTLKIRSTKLEDSAMYFCASRVTVSGYTFGSGTRLTVV.

This sequence joins TRBV13 and TRBJ1-1; D uncertain. V shed 1 base and J shed 8 bases, with 17 bases lying between them. The CDR3 is 15 residues long. Germline V gene lookup returns CDR1 PRHDT and CDR2 FYEKMQ (reference sequence). CDR3 nucleotide sequence: TGTGCCAGCAGCTTAGTCCATTACATCGTCCCCGAAGCTTTCTTT. Amino acids: CASSLVHYIVPEAFF.

This chain joins TRBV6-5 and TRBJ1-1; a possible D gene is TRBD1 (6 bases). The CDR3 sequence is 12 residues long. CDR1 is MNHEY and CDR2 is SVGAGI in the germline V gene. V was pared by 7 bases and J by 13 bases, with 19 bases between. CDR3 sequence (DNA): TGTGCCAGCACCTCTGGTAGGGGGAAGGGTTTCTTT. Translation: CASTSGRGKGFF.

CDR3 sequence (DNA): TGTGCCAGTAGCCCTTTTAGGACAGGGGGCTCTGAAGCTTTCTTT. Encoded protein: CASSPFRTGGSEAFF. The chain has TRBV19 and TRBJ1-1; 11 bases match TRBD1. The V gene's germline CDR1 is LNHDA and CDR2 SQIVND (reference sequence). The ends lost 6 bases at V and 6 bases at J; junction bases unmatched: 9. This CDR3 region has 15 residues.

The chain carries TRBV6-6 and TRBJ2-3; no definite D call. Germline V gives CDR1 MNHNY, CDR2 SVGAGI (reference sequence). V lost 4 bases and J 0 bases, leaving 8 bases between the germline ends. The CDR3 loop spans 14 amino acids. The CDR3 spells CASSSYESTDTQYF. CDR3 sequence (DNA): TGTGCCAGCAGTTCGTACGAGAGCACAGATACGCAGTATTTT.

CDR3 sequence: CSVVGDLTERPGYTF. The CDR3 DNA reads TGCAGCGTTGTAGGTGACCTGACAGAACGTCCTGGCTACACCTTC. This chain joins TRBV29-1 and TRBJ1-2; D may be TRBD1 (5 bases). V lost 4 bases to trimming and J lost 7 bases, with 22 bases between them. Germline CDR1 reads SQVTM; CDR2 reads ANQGSEA. The CDR3 is 15 residues long.